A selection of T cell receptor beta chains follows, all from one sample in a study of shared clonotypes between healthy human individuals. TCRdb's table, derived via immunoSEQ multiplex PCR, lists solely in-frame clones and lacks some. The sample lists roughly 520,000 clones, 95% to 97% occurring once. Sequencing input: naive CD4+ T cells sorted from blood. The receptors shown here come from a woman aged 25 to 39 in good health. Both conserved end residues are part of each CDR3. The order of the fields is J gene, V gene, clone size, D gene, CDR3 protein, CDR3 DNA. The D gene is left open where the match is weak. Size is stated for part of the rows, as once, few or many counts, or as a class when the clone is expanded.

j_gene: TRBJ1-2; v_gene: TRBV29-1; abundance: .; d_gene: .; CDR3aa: CSAGLGVVGGYTF; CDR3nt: TGCAGCGCGGGACTGGGGGTAGTGGGTGGCTACACCTTC
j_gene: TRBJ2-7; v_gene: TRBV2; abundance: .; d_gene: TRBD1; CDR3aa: CASSEYPGGPYEQYF; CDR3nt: TGTGCCAGCAGTGAATACCCAGGGGGCCCCTACGAGCAGTACTTC
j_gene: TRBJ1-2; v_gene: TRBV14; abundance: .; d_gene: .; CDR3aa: CASSQTTGYTF; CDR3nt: TGTGCCAGCAGCCAGACGACTGGCTACACCTTC
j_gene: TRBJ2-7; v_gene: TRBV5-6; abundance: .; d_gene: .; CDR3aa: CASSLLAQPTYEQYF; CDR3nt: TGTGCCAGCAGCTTGTTAGCGCAACCTACCTACGAGCAGTACTTC
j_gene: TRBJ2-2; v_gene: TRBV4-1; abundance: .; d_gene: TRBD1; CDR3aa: CASRGTGNTGELFF; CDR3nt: TGCGCCAGCAGGGGGACAGGGAACACCGGGGAGCTGTTTTTT
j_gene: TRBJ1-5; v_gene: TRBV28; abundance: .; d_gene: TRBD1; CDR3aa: CASRQTGGQPQHF; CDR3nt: TGTGCCAGCAGACAAACAGGGGGTCAGCCCCAGCATTTT
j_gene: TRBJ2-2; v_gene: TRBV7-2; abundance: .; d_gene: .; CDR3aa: CASSINGNTGELFF; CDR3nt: TGTGCCAGCAGCATAAACGGGAACACCGGGGAGCTGTTTTTT
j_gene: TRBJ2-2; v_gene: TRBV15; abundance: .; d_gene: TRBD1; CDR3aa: CATSRGHRDRVTGELFF; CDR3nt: TGTGCCACCAGCAGAGGCCACCGGGACAGGGTCACCGGGGAGCTGTTTTTT
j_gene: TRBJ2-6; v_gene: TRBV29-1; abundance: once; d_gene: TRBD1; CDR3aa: CSVRTGGTSGANVLTF; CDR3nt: TGCAGCGTTCGGACAGGGGGCACCTCTGGGGCCAACGTCCTGACTTTC
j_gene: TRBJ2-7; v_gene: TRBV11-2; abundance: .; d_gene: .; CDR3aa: CASSLDLGGEQYF; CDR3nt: TGTGCCAGCAGCTTAGACCTTGGCGGCGAGCAGTACTTC
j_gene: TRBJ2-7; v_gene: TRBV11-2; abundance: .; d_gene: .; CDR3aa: CASSESSYEQYF; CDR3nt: TGTGCCAGCAGCGAGAGCTCCTACGAGCAGTACTTC
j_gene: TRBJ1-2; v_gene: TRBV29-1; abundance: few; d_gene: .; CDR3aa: CSAYGTSYGYTF; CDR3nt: TGCAGCGCGTACGGGACGAGCTATGGCTACACCTTC
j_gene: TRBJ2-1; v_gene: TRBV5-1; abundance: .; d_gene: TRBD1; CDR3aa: CASSPGQGGREQFF; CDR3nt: TGCGCCAGCAGCCCCGGACAGGGGGGACGTGAGCAGTTCTTC
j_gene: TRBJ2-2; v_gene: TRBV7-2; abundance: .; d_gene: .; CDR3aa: CASSLGATPNTGELFF; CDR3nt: TGTGCCAGCAGCTTAGGGGCGACTCCTAACACCGGGGAGCTGTTTTTT
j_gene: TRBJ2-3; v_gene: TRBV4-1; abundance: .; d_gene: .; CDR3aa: CASSLGSVADTQYF; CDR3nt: TGCGCCAGCAGCCTCGGGTCTGTTGCAGATACGCAGTATTTT
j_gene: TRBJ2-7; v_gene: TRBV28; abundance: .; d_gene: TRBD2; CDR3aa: CASSLGLAGPYEQYF; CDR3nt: TGTGCCAGCAGTTTAGGATTAGCGGGGCCCTACGAGCAGTACTTC
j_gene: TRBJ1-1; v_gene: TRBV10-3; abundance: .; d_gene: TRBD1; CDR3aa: CAISGSGTVTEAFF; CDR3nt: TGTGCCATCAGTGGATCCGGGACAGTCACTGAAGCTTTCTTT
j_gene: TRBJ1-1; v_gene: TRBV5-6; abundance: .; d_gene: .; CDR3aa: CASSLRQGIRYTEAFF; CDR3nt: TGTGCCAGCAGCTTGAGGCAGGGGATACGGTACACTGAAGCTTTCTTT
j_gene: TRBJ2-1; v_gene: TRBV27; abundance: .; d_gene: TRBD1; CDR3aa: CASSFRGLVNEQFF; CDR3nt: TGTGCCAGCAGTTTCAGGGGGTTGGTCAATGAGCAGTTCTTC
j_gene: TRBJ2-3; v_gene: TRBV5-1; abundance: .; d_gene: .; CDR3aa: CASRPGGGAPDTQYF; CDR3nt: TGCGCCAGCAGACCGGGAGGGGGCGCCCCAGATACGCAGTATTTT
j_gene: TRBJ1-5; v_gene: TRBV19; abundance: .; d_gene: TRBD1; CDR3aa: CASSIGGQDNQPQHF; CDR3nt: TGTGCCAGTAGTATAGGGGGACAGGATAATCAGCCCCAGCATTTT
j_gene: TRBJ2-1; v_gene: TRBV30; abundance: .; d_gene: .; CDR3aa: CAWTLPGLQREQFF; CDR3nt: TGTGCCTGGACCCTCCCGGGACTCCAACGGGAGCAGTTCTTC
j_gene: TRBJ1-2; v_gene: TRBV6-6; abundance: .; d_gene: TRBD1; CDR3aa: CASSQDRDYGYTF; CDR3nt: TGTGCCAGCAGCCAGGACAGGGACTATGGCTACACCTTC
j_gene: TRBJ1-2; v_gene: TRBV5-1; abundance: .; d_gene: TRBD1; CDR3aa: CASSLGRDRANYGYTF; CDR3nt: TGCGCCAGCAGCTTAGGACGAGACAGGGCCAACTATGGCTACACCTTC
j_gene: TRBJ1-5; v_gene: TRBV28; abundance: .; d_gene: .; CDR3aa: CASSRVQGRDQPQHF; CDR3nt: TGTGCCAGCAGTAGGGTTCAGGGACGAGATCAGCCCCAGCATTTT
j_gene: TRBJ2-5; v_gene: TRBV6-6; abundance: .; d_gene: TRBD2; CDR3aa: CASSYLTSGDQETQYF; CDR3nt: TGTGCCAGCAGTTACTTAACTAGCGGAGACCAAGAGACCCAGTACTTC
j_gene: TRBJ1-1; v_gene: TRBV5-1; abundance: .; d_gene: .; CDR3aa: CASSFGAGNTEAFF; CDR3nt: TGCGCCAGCAGCTTCGGGGCCGGGAACACTGAAGCTTTCTTT
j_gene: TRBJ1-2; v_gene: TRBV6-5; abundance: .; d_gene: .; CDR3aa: CASSPGAARGYTF; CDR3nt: TGTGCCAGCAGTCCGGGGGCGGCTCGGGGCTACACCTTC
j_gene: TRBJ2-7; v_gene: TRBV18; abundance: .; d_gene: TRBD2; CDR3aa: CASSGTSGEYEQYF; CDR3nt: TGTGCCAGCTCAGGGACTAGCGGGGAGTACGAGCAGTACTTC
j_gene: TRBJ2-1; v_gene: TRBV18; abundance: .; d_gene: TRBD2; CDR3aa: CASSPLLAGGPGNEQFF; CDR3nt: TGTGCCAGCTCACCTCTACTAGCGGGAGGGCCGGGAAATGAGCAGTTCTTC
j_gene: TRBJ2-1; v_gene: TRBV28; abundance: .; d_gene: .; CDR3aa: CASSISGGTRYNEQFF; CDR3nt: TGTGCCAGCAGCATAAGTGGGGGAACTCGGTACAATGAGCAGTTCTTC
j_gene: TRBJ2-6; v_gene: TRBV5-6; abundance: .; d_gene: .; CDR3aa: CASSLVGSRSGANVLTF; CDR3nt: TGTGCCAGCAGCTTGGTCGGCAGTCGATCTGGGGCCAACGTCCTGACTTTC
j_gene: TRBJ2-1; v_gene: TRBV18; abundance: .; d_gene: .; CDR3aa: CASSPSPAEVYNEQFF; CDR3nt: TGTGCCAGCTCACCGAGCCCGGCGGAGGTCTACAATGAGCAGTTCTTC
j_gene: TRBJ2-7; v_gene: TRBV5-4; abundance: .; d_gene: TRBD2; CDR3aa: CASSPGLAGVTYEQYF; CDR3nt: TGTGCCAGCAGCCCGGGACTAGCGGGAGTTACCTACGAGCAGTACTTC
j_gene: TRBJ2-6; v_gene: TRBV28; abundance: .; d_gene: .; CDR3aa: CASSTQRFSGANVLTF; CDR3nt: TGTGCCAGCAGTACCCAGCGGTTCTCTGGGGCCAACGTCCTGACTTTC
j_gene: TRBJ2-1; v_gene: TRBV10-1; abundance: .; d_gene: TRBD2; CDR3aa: CASSDASSGYNEQFF; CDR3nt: TGCGCCAGCAGTGATGCGTCTAGCGGTTACAATGAGCAGTTCTTC
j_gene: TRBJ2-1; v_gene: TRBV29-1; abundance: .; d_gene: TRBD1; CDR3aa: CSVRDRGWSEQFF; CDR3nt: TGCAGCGTCCGGGACAGGGGGTGGAGTGAGCAGTTCTTC
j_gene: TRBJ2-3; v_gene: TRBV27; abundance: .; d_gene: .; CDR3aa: CASSYKLQGQSTDTQYF; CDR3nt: TGTGCCAGCAGTTATAAGCTCCAGGGCCAAAGCACAGATACGCAGTATTTT